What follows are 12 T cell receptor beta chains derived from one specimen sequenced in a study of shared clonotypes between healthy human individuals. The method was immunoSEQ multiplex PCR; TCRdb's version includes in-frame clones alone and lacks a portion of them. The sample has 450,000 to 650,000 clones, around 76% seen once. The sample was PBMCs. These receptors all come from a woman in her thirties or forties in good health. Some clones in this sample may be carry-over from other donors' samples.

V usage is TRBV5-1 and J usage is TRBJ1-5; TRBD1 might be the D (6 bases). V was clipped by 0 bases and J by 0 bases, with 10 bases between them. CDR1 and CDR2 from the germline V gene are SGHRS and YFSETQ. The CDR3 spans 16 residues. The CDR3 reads CASSLGDRSSNQPQHF. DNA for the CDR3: TGCGCCAGCAGCTTGGGTGACAGGTCTAGCAATCAGCCCCAGCATTTT.

This chain's CDR3 is CSKLAGETQYF. CDR3 bases: TGCAGTAAACTAGCGGGAGAGACCCAGTACTTC. The chain joins TRBV29-1 to TRBJ2-5; TRBD2 aligns across 9 bases. This CDR3 comprises 11 residues. Germline loops: CDR1 SQVTM, CDR2 ANQGSEA. Drawing the rest from reference TRBV29-1 and TRBJ2-5, the complete variable domain is SAVISQKPSRDICQRGTSLTIQCQVDSQVTMMFWYRQQPGQSLTLIATANQGSEATYESGFVIDKFPISRPNLTFSTLTVSNMSPEDSSIYLCSKLAGETQYFGPGTRLLVL.

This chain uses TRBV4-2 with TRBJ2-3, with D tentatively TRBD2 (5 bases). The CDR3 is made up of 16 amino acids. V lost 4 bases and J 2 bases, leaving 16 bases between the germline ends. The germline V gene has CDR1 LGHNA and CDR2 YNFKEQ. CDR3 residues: CASSPRGPPITDTQYF. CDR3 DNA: TGTGCCAGCAGCCCACGCGGGCCTCCCATCACAGATACGCAGTATTTT.

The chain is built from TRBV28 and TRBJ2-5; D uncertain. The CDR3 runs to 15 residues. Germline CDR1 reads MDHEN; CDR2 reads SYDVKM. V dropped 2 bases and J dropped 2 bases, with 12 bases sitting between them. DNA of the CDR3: TGTGCCAGCAGTTTAAGGTCTGCCCGTCAAGAGACCCAGTACTTC. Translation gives CASSLRSARQETQYF.

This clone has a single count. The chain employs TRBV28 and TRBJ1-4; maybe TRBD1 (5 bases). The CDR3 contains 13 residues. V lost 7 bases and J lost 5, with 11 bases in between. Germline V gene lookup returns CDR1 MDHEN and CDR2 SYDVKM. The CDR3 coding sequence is TGTGCCAGCAACGCGGGGGGAAATGAAAAACTGTTTTTT. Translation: CASNAGGNEKLFF.

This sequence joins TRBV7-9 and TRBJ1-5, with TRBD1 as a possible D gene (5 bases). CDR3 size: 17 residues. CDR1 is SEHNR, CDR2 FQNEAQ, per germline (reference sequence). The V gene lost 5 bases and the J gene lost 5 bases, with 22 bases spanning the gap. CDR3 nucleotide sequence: TGTGCCAGCAGCCTGGCGCGGGGGGGGACTTCGGATCAGCCCCAGCATTTT. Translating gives CASSLARGGTSDQPQHF.

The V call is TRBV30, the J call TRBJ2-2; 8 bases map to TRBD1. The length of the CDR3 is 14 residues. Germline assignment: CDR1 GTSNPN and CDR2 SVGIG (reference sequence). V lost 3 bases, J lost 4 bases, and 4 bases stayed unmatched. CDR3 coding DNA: TGTGCCTGGAGAGACAGGGGACTCACCGGGGAGCTGTTTTTT. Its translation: CAWRDRGLTGELFF. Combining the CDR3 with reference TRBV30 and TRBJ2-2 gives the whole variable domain SQTIHQWPATLVQPVGSPLSLECTVEGTSNPNLYWYRQAAGRGLQLLFYSVGIGQISSEVPQNLSASRPQDRQFILSSKKLLLSDSGFYLCAWRDRGLTGELFFGEGSRLTVL.

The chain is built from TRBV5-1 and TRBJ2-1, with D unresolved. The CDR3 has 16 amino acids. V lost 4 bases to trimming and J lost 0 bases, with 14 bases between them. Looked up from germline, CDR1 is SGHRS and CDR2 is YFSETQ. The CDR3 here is CASSPLTLSSYNEQFF. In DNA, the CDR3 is TGCGCCAGCAGCCCCCTAACGTTGAGCTCCTACAATGAGCAGTTCTTC.

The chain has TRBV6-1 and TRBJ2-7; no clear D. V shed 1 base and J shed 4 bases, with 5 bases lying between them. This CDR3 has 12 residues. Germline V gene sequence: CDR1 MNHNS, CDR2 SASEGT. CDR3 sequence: CASSEGGYEQYF. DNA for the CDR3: TGTGCCAGCAGTGAAGGTGGGTACGAGCAGTACTTC.

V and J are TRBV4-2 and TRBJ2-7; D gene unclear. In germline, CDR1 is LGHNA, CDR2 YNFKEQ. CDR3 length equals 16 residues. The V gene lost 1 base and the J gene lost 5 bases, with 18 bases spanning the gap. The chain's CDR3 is CASSQGSTPRGDEQYF. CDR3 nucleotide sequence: TGTGCCAGCAGCCAAGGAAGCACCCCTCGCGGCGACGAGCAGTACTTC.

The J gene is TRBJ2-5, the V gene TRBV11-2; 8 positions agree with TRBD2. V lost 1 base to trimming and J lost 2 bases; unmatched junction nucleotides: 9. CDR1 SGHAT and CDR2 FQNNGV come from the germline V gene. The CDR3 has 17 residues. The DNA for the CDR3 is TGTGCCAGCAGCTTAGTCGGGAGGGCCGGGGTTCAAGAGACCCAGTACTTC. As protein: CASSLVGRAGVQETQYF.

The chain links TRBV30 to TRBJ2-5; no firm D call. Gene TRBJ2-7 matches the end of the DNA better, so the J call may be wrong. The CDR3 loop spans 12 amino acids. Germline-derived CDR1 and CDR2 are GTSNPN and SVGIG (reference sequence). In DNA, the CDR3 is TGTGCCTGGAGTGTAACCTCCTACGAGCAGTACTTC. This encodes CAWSVTSYEQYF.